The T cell receptor (beta chain) under discussion was sequenced for a study of CD8 T cells in ankylosing spondylitis. This clonotype appeared a few times. The antigen is unknown. Quantitative barcoded 5'-RACE was used to prepare TCR beta libraries. MiXCR, run by TCRdb on the 5' RACE reads, gives a single entry per CDR3 protein. The table has 500,000 to 550,000 distinct CDR3 sequences, about 13% seen once; the top ten hold approximately 7%. Study-level results: Clones tied to disease were said to be significantly enriched in matched ankylosing spondylitis synovial fluid. Ankylosing spondylitis blood seemed to carry a telltale TCR beta motif made of eight highly homologous variants. CD8+ cells made up the disease-linked clones, which were relatively rare in peripheral blood. Earlier literature documents some of the motif variants in reactive arthritis synovial fluid and blood.

The material sequenced was blood, either unsorted or a sorted T cell fraction (not recorded which). The source of this sequence is a male donor with ankylosing spondylitis.

The CDR3 protein is CSARARLGQETQYF. Written as DNA, the CDR3 is TGCAGTGCTAGAGCCCGGCTAGGCCAAGAGACCCAGTACTTC. The J gene is TRBJ2-5, the V gene TRBV20-1; D is undetermined. This CDR3 region has 14 residues. Germline V lookup: CDR1 DFQATT, CDR2 SNEGSKA (reference sequence). V lost 1 base, J lost 1 base, and 10 bases lay in between.